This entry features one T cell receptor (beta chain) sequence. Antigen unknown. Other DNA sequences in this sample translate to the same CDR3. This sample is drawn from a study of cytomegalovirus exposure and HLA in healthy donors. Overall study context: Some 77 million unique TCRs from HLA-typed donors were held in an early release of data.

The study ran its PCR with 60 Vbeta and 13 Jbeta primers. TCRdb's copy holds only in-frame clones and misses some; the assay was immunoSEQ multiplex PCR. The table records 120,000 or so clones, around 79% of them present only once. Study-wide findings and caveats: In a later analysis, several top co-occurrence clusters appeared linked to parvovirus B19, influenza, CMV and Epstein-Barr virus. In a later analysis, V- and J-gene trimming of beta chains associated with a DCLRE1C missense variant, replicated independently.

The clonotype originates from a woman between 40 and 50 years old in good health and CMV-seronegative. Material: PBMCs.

This CDR3 reads CASSLEGRGTEAFF. CDR3 coding DNA: TGCGCCAGCAGCTTGGAGGGGAGGGGAACTGAAGCTTTCTTT. The chain carries TRBV5-1 and TRBJ1-1; possibly TRBD1 for D (5 bases). Germline CDR1 reads SGHRS; CDR2 reads YFSETQ. The V end lost 0 bases, the J end lost 5 bases, and 11 bases lay between the germline ends. The CDR3 is 14 residues long.